What follows are 17 T cell receptor beta chains derived from one specimen sequenced in a study of T cells in Graves' hyperthyroidism and ophthalmopathy. Amplified TCR beta CDR3 regions came from RNA transcripts. The TCR CDR3 was amplified in a first-round RT-PCR using the HTBI primer set. TCRdb itself ran the multiplex PCR reads through MiXCR, one entry per CDR3 protein. The repertoire holds about 600,000 distinct CDR3 sequences, approximately 16% seen once, with about 3.5% in the top ten. The specimen was blood. These receptors all come from a woman in her forties with Graves' ophthalmopathy.

J is TRBJ2-7 and V is TRBV7-6; D perhaps matches TRBD1 (6 bases). CDR1 and CDR2 from the germline V gene are SGHVS and FNYEAQ. V was cut by 2 bases and J by 6 bases, with 17 bases left in between. The CDR3 runs 15 residues. Written as DNA, the CDR3 is TGTGCCAGCAGCTTATATCCAGGGGTTCCGGGCGAGCAGTACTTC. Its translation is CASSLYPGVPGEQYF.

With regard to this clonotype: A much larger clonotype is one base distant, so this may be a read error. The J gene is TRBJ2-1, the V gene TRBV7-3; D unclear. Germline V gene sequence: CDR1 SGHTA, CDR2 FQGTGA. The CDR3 has 13 residues. Trimming removed 0 bases from V and 4 bases from J, with 4 bases in between. The CDR3 sequence is CASSLTQYNEQFF. In DNA, the CDR3 is TGTGCCAGCAGCTTAACGCAATACAATGAGCAGTTCTTC.

Ten or more counts support this clonotype. This chain connects TRBV29-1 to TRBJ2-3, with a tentative D call TRBD2 (5 bases). CDR1 is SQVTM, CDR2 ANQGSEA, per germline. The V end was cut by 5 bases, the J end by 4 bases, with 16 bases between. The CDR3 is 14 residues long. The CDR3 spells CSVFVSRGSDTQYF. The CDR3 nucleotides read TGCAGCGTTTTTGTCTCCCGGGGATCAGATACGCAGTATTTT.

The rearrangement uses TRBV6-5 and TRBJ1-2, with D possibly being TRBD1 (5 bases). CDR1 and CDR2 from the germline V gene are MNHEY and SVGAGI. This CDR3 has 12 amino acids. V was cut by 2 bases and J by 6 bases, with 7 bases left in between. The CDR3 sequence: CASSYAGDGYTF. CDR3 coding DNA: TGTGCCAGCAGTTACGCGGGGGATGGCTACACCTTC.

The chain uses TRBV3-1 and TRBJ2-2; D gene ambiguous. This CDR3 has 15 residues. V lost 4 bases, J lost 2 bases, and 11 bases lay in between. The V gene's germline CDR1 is LGHDT and CDR2 YNNKEL (reference sequence). The DNA for the CDR3 is TGTGCCAGCAGCCGAGATTGGGTAAACACCGGGGAGCTGTTTTTT. Its protein product is CASSRDWVNTGELFF. Supplemented by reference TRBV3-1 and TRBJ2-2, the full variable domain reads DTAVSQTPKYLVTQMGNDKSIKCEQNLGHDTMYWYKQDSKKFLKIMFSYNNKELIINETVPNRFSPKSPDKAHLNLHINSLELGDSAVYFCASSRDWVNTGELFFGEGSRLTVL.

This clonotype was picked up a small number of times. The genes are TRBV6-1 and TRBJ1-2, with TRBD1 identical over 10 bases. CDR3 size: 15 residues. Germline assignment: CDR1 MNHNS and CDR2 SASEGT. Unmatched junction bases numbered 7, after V lost 5 bases and J lost 4 bases. As DNA, the CDR3 is TGTGCCAGCAGTTCTTGGACAGGGGGTGGCTATGGCTACACCTTC. Translated, it gives CASSSWTGGGYGYTF.

This clonotype was seen repeatedly, ten times or more. The gene calls are TRBV12-3 or TRBV12-4 and TRBJ2-1; a possible D gene is TRBD1 (5 bases). The CDR3 spans 16 residues. V dropped 6 bases and J dropped 0 bases, with 15 bases sitting between them. The CDR3 nucleotides read TGTGCCAGCAGGTCTATGGGCGGACACTCCTACAATGAGCAGTTCTTC. It translates to CASRSMGGHSYNEQFF.

The chain combines TRBV7-3 with TRBJ2-5; no clear D gene. The ends were cut back, 2 bases at V and 2 bases at J, with 9 bases in the middle. The V gene's germline CDR1 is SGHTA and CDR2 FQGTGA. The CDR3 sequence is 14 residues long. The CDR3: CASSLSGLQETQYF. In DNA, the CDR3 is TGTGCCAGCAGCTTATCCGGGTTGCAAGAGACCCAGTACTTC. Filled out from reference TRBV7-3 and TRBJ2-5, the complete variable domain reads GAGVSQTPSNKVTEKGKYVELRCDPISGHTALYWYRQSLGQGPEFLIYFQGTGAADDSGLPNDRFFAVRPEGSVSTLKIQRTERGDSAVYLCASSLSGLQETQYFGPGTRLLVL.

In its sample, this clonotype was seen many times. The genes are TRBV28 and TRBJ1-5; D unclear. The V and J ends lost 5 bases and 5 bases respectively, with 4 bases between them. The CDR3 length is 11 residues. The germline V gene encodes CDR1 MDHEN and CDR2 SYDVKM. CDR3 nucleotide sequence: TGTGCCAGCAGTCCAGATCAGCCCCAGCATTTT. Protein sequence: CASSPDQPQHF.

The rearrangement uses TRBV9 and TRBJ2-3; 9 bases fit TRBD2. The CDR3 spans 16 residues. From germline, CDR1 is SGDLS and CDR2 YYNGEE. V trimming: 1 base; J trimming: 1 base; junction bases outside the gene matches: 4. CDR3 nucleotides: TGTGCCAGCAGCGTACTGGTAGCGGGAGGCACAGATACGCAGTATTTT. Translated: CASSVLVAGGTDTQYF.

This clonotype was recorded many times. This CDR3 reads CATKQGDTGELFF. DNA for the CDR3: TGTGCCACCAAACAGGGGGATACCGGGGAGCTGTTTTTT. The chain uses TRBV6-1 and TRBJ2-2, with TRBD1 matching over 8 bases. CDR3 size: 13 residues. Germline CDR1 is MNHNS and CDR2 is SASEGT. V lost 10 bases to trimming and J lost 5 bases; unmatched junction nucleotides: 6.

The chain is built from TRBV5-5 and TRBJ2-5; 9 nucleotides align to TRBD1. This CDR3 region has 15 residues. The germline gives CDR1 SGHKS, CDR2 YYEKEE (reference sequence). The trim removed 0 bases at V and 4 bases at J, leaving 4 bases unmatched. The CDR3 DNA is TGTGCCAGCAGCTTGGAGGGACAGGGATCAGAGACCCAGTACTTC. This sequence encodes CASSLEGQGSETQYF.

The V call is TRBV6-2 or TRBV6-3, the J call TRBJ1-6; no definite D call. From germline, CDR1 is MNHEY and CDR2 SVGEGT. Trimming shortened V by 0 bases and J by 12 bases, and 9 bases separated the two germline ends. CDR3 size: 13 residues. The CDR3 is CASSYSSRLPLHF. The CDR3 DNA is TGTGCCAGCAGTTACTCAAGTAGACTACCCCTCCACTTT.

At least ten counts were recorded for this clonotype. The rearrangement links TRBV12-3 or TRBV12-4 to TRBJ2-1; 12 positions agree with TRBD2. The V and J ends lost 6 bases and 4 bases, in that order; junction bases with no gene match: 4. The CDR3 loop spans 15 amino acids. Here the CDR3 DNA reads TGTGCCAGCAGACGACTAGCGGGAGAATACAATGAGCAGTTCTTC. Protein sequence: CASRRLAGEYNEQFF.

In its sample, this clonotype was seen many times. The rearrangement links TRBV10-3 to TRBJ2-1, with TRBD2 matching 13 bases. The J segment lost 0 bases and the V segment lost 4 bases, leaving 0 bases of the junction unmatched. This CDR3 has 16 amino acids. Germline CDR1 reads ENHRY; CDR2 reads SYGVKD. The CDR3 sequence is CAISGTSGSSYNEQFF. The CDR3, as DNA: TGTGCCATCAGTGGGACTAGCGGGAGCTCCTACAATGAGCAGTTCTTC.

There are a few counts of this clonotype. The J gene is TRBJ1-3, the V gene TRBV6-2 or TRBV6-3, with D maybe TRBD1 (5 bases). With 1 base removed from V and 0 bases from J, the gap between germline ends came to 10 bases. The CDR3 contains 16 residues. The germline CDR1 and CDR2 sequences are MNHEY and SVGEGT. CDR3 in DNA: TGTGCCAGCAGTTACTATTGGAGGGGCTCTGGAAACACCATATATTTT. Residues: CASSYYWRGSGNTIYF.

The chain uses TRBV25-1 and TRBJ2-4; D gene ambiguous. The CDR3 runs 16 residues. The germline V gene has CDR1 MGHDK and CDR2 SYGVNS. V lost 1 base, J lost 1 base, and 11 bases lay in between. The CDR3 protein is CASSELDHTAKNIQYF. Here the CDR3 DNA reads TGTGCCAGCAGTGAATTAGACCATACCGCCAAAAACATTCAGTACTTC.